Presented here are 2 T cell receptor beta chains from one specimen sequenced in a study of radiotherapy plus CTLA-4 blockade in lung cancer. The table came from immunoSEQ multiplex PCR; TCRdb's copy has only in-frame clones and leaves some out. The sample has roughly 93,000 clones, approximately 78% seen once. The starting material was peripheral blood, obtained from a patient treated with radiotherapy plus ipilimumab. Every receptor here comes from a human donor with non-small cell lung cancer who had a partial response to radiotherapy plus ipilimumab.

V is TRBV11-3 and J is TRBJ2-3, with D uncertain. The CDR3 is made up of 13 amino acids. Germline CDR1 reads SGHNT; CDR2 reads YENEEA. With 0 bases removed from V and 8 bases from J, the gap between germline ends came to 9 bases. Written as DNA, the CDR3 is TGTGCCAGCAGCTTAGAACCCGGCGGTACGCAGTATTTT. As protein: CASSLEPGGTQYF.

The V and J genes are TRBV15 and TRBJ1-1, with a weak D call TRBD1 (6 bases). The CDR3 extends over 12 amino acids. V was trimmed by 3 bases and J by 8 bases, leaving 10 bases between them. Per the germline V gene, CDR1 is LNHNV and CDR2 is YYDKDF (reference sequence). CDR3: CATSSRTVEAFF. CDR3 coding DNA: TGTGCCACCAGCAGTCGGACAGTAGAAGCTTTCTTT.